This is a list of T cell receptor beta chains from one sample in a study of T cells after yellow fever vaccination. MiXCR, run by TCRdb on the 5' RACE reads, gives a single entry per CDR3 protein. This table holds some 130,000 distinct CDR3 sequences, 6.6% found once. The sequencing used CD4+ T cells sorted from PBMCs, collected 10 days after the yellow fever booster vaccination. Receptors originate from a man under 40 who received the YFV17D yellow fever vaccine. CDR3s include the opening cysteine and the closing phenylalanine or tryptophan. The D gene is left open where the match is weak. The size entry is marked missing in some rows and otherwise reads once, few, many or a size class.

J gene | V gene | clone size | D gene | CDR3 DNA | CDR3 protein
TRBJ2-7 | TRBV20-1 | many | . | TGCAGTGCTAGAGAGGCTAGCTTCGAGCAGTACTTC | CSAREASFEQYF
TRBJ2-3 | TRBV19 | many | . | TGTGCCACCCACTCCCCTATGGCTTCGCAGTATTTT | CATHSPMASQYF
TRBJ2-3 | TRBV20-1 | many | . | TGCAGTGCTGCGCCGGGTTCGGATACGCAGTATTTT | CSAAPGSDTQYF
TRBJ2-2 | TRBV29-1 | many | TRBD2 | TGCAGCGTTGCTGGGGGGGGTGGCGGGGAGCTGTTTTTT | CSVAGGGGGELFF
TRBJ1-2 | TRBV29-1 | many | . | TGCAGCGTTGATTCGGGGAAGGGGTATGGCTACACCTTC | CSVDSGKGYGYTF
TRBJ2-7 | TRBV6-2/TRBV6-3 | many | . | TGTGCCAGCAGTGGCCAAACTAGCAATGTCTACGAGCAGTACTTC | CASSGQTSNVYEQYF
TRBJ1-1 | TRBV5-1 | many | . | TGCGCCAGCAGCTTGGCCGGCTTGGGGAACACTGAAGCTTTCTTT | CASSLAGLGNTEAFF
TRBJ2-7 | TRBV5-5 | many | . | TGTGCCAGCAGCAGGACGGATACCTACGAGCAGTACTTC | CASSRTDTYEQYF
TRBJ1-5 | TRBV7-8 | . | TRBD1 | TGTGCCAGCAGCATCTGGACAGGGGGGGTAACTAGCAATCAGCCCCAGCATTTT | CASSIWTGGVTSNQPQHF
TRBJ2-1 | TRBV5-4 | few | TRBD2 | TGTGCCAGCAGCCCGCCACCAGGGACTAGCAATGAGCAGTTCTTC | CASSPPPGTSNEQFF
TRBJ2-1 | TRBV24-1 | many | . | TGTGCCACCCAGGGACTTCAGGGCAATGAGCAGTTCTTC | CATQGLQGNEQFF
TRBJ2-5 | TRBV20-1 | many | . | TGCAGTGCTAGAGATGCCCTCCCCGTGGCCCAAGAGACCCAGTACTTC | CSARDALPVAQETQYF
TRBJ2-7 | TRBV6-1 | . | TRBD1 | TGTGCCAGCGCCATCGGACAGGGCGGCTACGAGCAGTACTTC | CASAIGQGGYEQYF
TRBJ2-7 | TRBV7-2 | many | TRBD1 | TGTGCCAGCAGCTTAGGGGGACAGGGGGGTTCCTACGAGCAGTACTTC | CASSLGGQGGSYEQYF
TRBJ2-7 | TRBV14 | many | TRBD1 | TGTGCCAGCCGCCAGGGTGGACAGGGGAATTCCTACGAGCAGTACTTC | CASRQGGQGNSYEQYF
TRBJ2-2 | TRBV27 | many | . | TGTGCCAGCAAGGGGACCGGGGAGCTGTTTTTT | CASKGTGELFF
TRBJ2-3 | TRBV13 | many | TRBD2 | TGTGCCAGCAGGCGGACTAGCGGGACTGCAGATACGCAGTATTTT | CASRRTSGTADTQYF
TRBJ2-7 | TRBV5-1 | few | TRBD1 | TGCGCCAGCAGCTTGCGTCCCGGACAGGGTCAGTTAAGGGCCTACGAGCAGTACTTC | CASSLRPGQGQLRAYEQYF
TRBJ2-7 | TRBV7-2 | . | . | TGTGCCAGCAGCAAGGTACTAGTCCACGAGCAGTACTTC | CASSKVLVHEQYF
TRBJ2-2 | TRBV27 | many | . | TGTGCCAGCAGTTTACCCCAGGGGCGCCTGGGGACCGGGGAGCTGTTTTTT | CASSLPQGRLGTGELFF
TRBJ2-3 | TRBV20-1 | many | . | TGCAGTGCTAGAGACCCCGGGGGAATCACAGATACGCAGTATTTT | CSARDPGGITDTQYF
TRBJ2-1 | TRBV20-1 | few | TRBD2 | TGCAGTGCTAGAGAAGGGACTAGCGGGAGGGCCTTCAATGAGCAGTTCTTC | CSAREGTSGRAFNEQFF
TRBJ2-7 | TRBV25-1 | many | TRBD2 | TGTGCCAGCAGTCAAGCGGGTTTAGCGGGAGCCGAGCAGTACTTC | CASSQAGLAGAEQYF
TRBJ2-7 | TRBV6-6 | many | . | TGTGCCAGCAGCCATGGACTCGAGCAGTACTTC | CASSHGLEQYF
TRBJ2-2 | TRBV12-3/TRBV12-4 | many | TRBD1 | TGTGCCAGCAGTACCTGGACAGGGGGCGCCTCAGTGACCGGGGAGCTGTTTTTT | CASSTWTGGASVTGELFF
TRBJ2-7 | TRBV7-2 | few | . | TGTGCCAGCAGCAGGGGGGGGGTTCGCGGCGAGCAGTACTTC | CASSRGGVRGEQYF
TRBJ2-1 | TRBV2 | . | TRBD2 | TGTGCCAGCAGATCGAGCGGGAGAGTCTACAATGAGCAGTTCTTC | CASRSSGRVYNEQFF
TRBJ2-7 | TRBV7-9 | . | TRBD1 | TGTGCCAGCAGCGAAGGGACAGGGTCGTTAGACGAGCAGTACTTC | CASSEGTGSLDEQYF
TRBJ2-5 | TRBV7-9 | . | . | TGTGCCAGCAGCTTGTCTACGGCGGGACAAGAGACCCAGTACTTC | CASSLSTAGQETQYF
TRBJ2-1 | TRBV7-3 | many | TRBD2 | TGTGCCAGCAGCTTAACGCGGGAGGGTGATGAGCAGTTCTTC | CASSLTREGDEQFF
TRBJ2-3 | TRBV20-1 | many | TRBD2 | TGCAGTGCTAGAAAAGCGGGAGGGCCAGGGGATACGCAGTATTTT | CSARKAGGPGDTQYF
TRBJ2-5 | TRBV5-1 | many | . | TGCGCCAGCAGCTTGGAGCCAAACCAAGAGACCCAGTACTTC | CASSLEPNQETQYF
TRBJ2-6 | TRBV20-1 | many | . | TGCAGTGCCCAGAGCCCCGGGGCCAACGTCCTGACTTTC | CSAQSPGANVLTF
TRBJ2-1 | TRBV7-8 | many | TRBD2 | TGTGCCAGCATGGGTGGGGTGGCGGGAGTCCCGTACAATGAGCAGTTCTTC | CASMGGVAGVPYNEQFF
TRBJ2-7 | TRBV5-4 | many | . | TGTGCCAGCAGCACGGCAGGGAAGACGCGCTACGAGCAGTACTTC | CASSTAGKTRYEQYF
TRBJ2-5 | TRBV7-2 | few | . | TGTGCCAGCAGCTTCGGGCTAGGGCCTGGAGAGACCCAGTACTTC | CASSFGLGPGETQYF
TRBJ2-3 | TRBV19 | . | TRBD1 | TGTGCCAGTAGCCCAACAGGGGCTGGCACAGATACGCAGTATTTT | CASSPTGAGTDTQYF
TRBJ2-6 | TRBV5-1 | many | . | TGCGCCAGCAGCTTGAGGTACTCTGGGGCCAACGTCCTGACTTTC | CASSLRYSGANVLTF
TRBJ1-2 | TRBV7-9 | many | TRBD1 | TGTGCCAGCAGCCTACAGGGGGGTGGCTACACCTTC | CASSLQGGGYTF